The 22 T cell receptor beta chains listed next were all sequenced from one sample in a study of OX40 agonist ivuxolimab in advanced cancers. Here immunoSEQ multiplex PCR was the method, and the copy in TCRdb shows in-frame clones only, minus some. The table has roughly 64,000 clones, 75% to 95% seen once. The starting material was CD4+ or CD8+ T cells sorted from blood, obtained in a trial of the OX40 agonist ivuxolimab. Receptors originate from an adult with an advanced solid tumor such as melanoma, head and neck, liver or kidney cancer.

The chain links TRBV5-1 to TRBJ2-1; 10 bases match TRBD1. This CDR3 contains 16 residues. Germline V CDR1 and CDR2: SGHRS, YFSETQ. J gave up 5 bases and V 3 bases, and 8 bases lay outside the gene matches. The CDR3 region has the DNA TGCGCCAGCAGCTGGGGAACCGGGACAGGGGACAATGAGCAGTTCTTC. This sequence encodes CASSWGTGTGDNEQFF.

V and J are TRBV5-6 and TRBJ2-7; weak D call: TRBD1 (6 bases). Germline lookup yields CDR1 SGHDT and CDR2 YYEEEE. This CDR3 has 13 amino acids. Trimming took off 4 bases at V and 0 bases at J, with 8 bases between the two ends. In DNA form, the CDR3 reads TGTGCCAGCAGCCGGACAGACTCCTACGAGCAGTACTTC. It translates to CASSRTDSYEQYF.

This clone came up many times. The chain is built from TRBV7-8 and TRBJ2-7; 10 bases are shared with TRBD2. CDR1 is SGHVS and CDR2 is FQNEAQ in the germline V gene. The CDR3 has 14 residues. The J segment lost 8 bases and the V segment lost 5 bases, leaving 9 bases of the junction unmatched. CDR3 nucleotides: TGTGCCAGCAGCCCTATAATAGCGGGAGGCAAGCAGTACTTC. Protein: CASSPIIAGGKQYF.

This clone was observed once. The chain employs TRBV27 and TRBJ2-2; perhaps TRBD2 as D (5 bases). Trimming removed 4 bases at V and 5 bases at J, with 11 bases between. This CDR3 spans 14 amino acids. CDR1 and CDR2 (germline): MNHEY, SMNVEV (reference sequence). CDR3 DNA: TGTGCCAGCAGTTGGAGGAGTAGGACCGGGGAGCTGTTTTTT. Translation: CASSWRSRTGELFF.

This clone was detected only a few times. The chain couples TRBV28 to TRBJ1-1; a weak D match, TRBD1 (5 bases). V was shortened by 3 bases and J by 10 bases, with 12 bases between the two germline ends. CDR3 length: 12 amino acids. Germline lookup yields CDR1 MDHEN and CDR2 SYDVKM. The CDR3 protein is CASSFREQGAFF. For the CDR3, the DNA is TGTGCCAGCAGTTTCAGGGAACAAGGAGCTTTCTTT.

This chain connects TRBV7-6 to TRBJ2-1; TRBD2 matches at 8 bases. J lost 9 bases, V lost 5 bases, and 9 bases had no gene match. Germline V gene lookup returns CDR1 SGHVS and CDR2 FNYEAQ. The CDR3 covers 14 residues. Written as DNA, the CDR3 is TGTGCCAGCAGCCTGAGCGGGAGTTCGGGTGAGCAGTTCTTC. It is translated as CASSLSGSSGEQFF.

This rearrangement joins TRBV7-3 to TRBJ2-2; 12 bases line up with TRBD2. Germline values: CDR1 SGHTA, CDR2 FQGTGA. The CDR3 contains 14 residues. V lost 8 bases and J lost 6; bases outside the gene matches: 4. The CDR3 DNA sequence: TGTGCCAGCGGTCCTAGCGGGAGGGCCGGGGAGCTGTTTTTT. Amino acid sequence: CASGPSGRAGELFF.

This rearrangement joins TRBV5-1 to TRBJ2-7; 7 positions match TRBD2. With 6 bases clipped from V and 6 bases from J, the junction kept 9 bases outside the gene matches. The CDR3 has 13 amino acids. The germline CDR1 and CDR2 sequences are SGHRS and YFSETQ. The CDR3: CASKEGGSGEQYF. The CDR3 bases are TGCGCCAGCAAGGAGGGCGGGAGTGGCGAGCAGTACTTC.

This clone has a single count. The chain has TRBV5-8 and TRBJ2-5, with D possibly being TRBD2 (5 bases). In germline, CDR1 is SGHTS, CDR2 YDEGEE. This CDR3 spans 13 amino acids. The V end was cut by 6 bases, the J end by 7 bases, with 16 bases between. In nucleotides, the CDR3 is TGTGCCAGCAAGGGCCCTGCTGAGGGGACCCAGTACTTC. This gives the protein CASKGPAEGTQYF.

The rearrangement uses TRBV6-6 and TRBJ2-7, with D possibly being TRBD1 (6 bases). Per the germline V gene, CDR1 is MNHNY and CDR2 is SVGAGI (reference sequence). CDR3 size: 13 residues. V gave up 5 bases and J gave up 2 bases, with 10 bases separating them. The CDR3 spells CASSGTSAYEQYF. CDR3 nucleotides: TGTGCCAGCAGTGGGACATCAGCCTACGAGCAGTACTTC.

The CDR3 sequence: CASSILGQGFGSNQPQHF. The CDR3 DNA reads as TGTGCCAGCTCGATCCTCGGACAGGGGTTCGGAAGCAATCAGCCCCAGCATTTT. This chain connects TRBV18 to TRBJ1-5; 9 nucleotides line up with TRBD1. The CDR3 loop spans 18 amino acids. Germline CDR1 KGHSH, CDR2 LQKENI. The junction had 13 bases not matched to a gene; V was cut back by 6 bases and J by 1 base.

DNA of the CDR3: TGTGCCAGCAGCGTATCTAGCGGGCTTGAAACCCAGTACTTC. Translated: CASSVSSGLETQYF. The rearrangement links TRBV9 to TRBJ2-5; 8 nucleotides line up with TRBD2. The ends lost 1 base at V and 8 bases at J; junction bases unmatched: 7. Germline loops: CDR1 SGDLS, CDR2 YYNGEE. The CDR3 has 14 amino acids. Variable domain in full (rest from reference TRBV9 and TRBJ2-5): DSGVTQTPKHLITATGQRVTLRCSPRSGDLSVYWYQQSLDQGLQFLIQYYNGEERAKGNILERFSAQQFPDLHSELNLSSLELGDSALYFCASSVSSGLETQYFGPGTRLLVL.

This clone has only one observation. The chain carries TRBV5-1 and TRBJ2-1; 10 positions match TRBD2. CDR3 size: 16 residues. V lost 1 base and J lost 9; bases outside the gene matches: 10. Germline V gene data show CDR1 as SGHRS and CDR2 as YFSETQ. The CDR3 reads CASSLSAASGSTEQFF. Here the CDR3 DNA reads TGCGCCAGCAGCTTGAGTGCGGCTAGCGGGAGTACTGAGCAGTTCTTC.

V is TRBV28 and J is TRBJ2-7; 7 bases are a match to TRBD2. V lost 6 bases, J lost 3 bases, and 8 bases stayed unmatched. The CDR3 extends over 14 amino acids. Per the germline V gene, CDR1 is MDHEN and CDR2 is SYDVKM. The CDR3 spells CASRGGLAYYEQYF. The CDR3, as DNA: TGTGCCAGCAGGGGGGGGTTGGCCTACTACGAGCAGTACTTC.

J is TRBJ2-7 and V is TRBV5-6; 9 bases align to TRBD1. The CDR3 length is 14 residues. Germline V gene sequence: CDR1 SGHDT, CDR2 YYEEEE. J lost 6 bases, V lost 2 bases, and 6 bases had no gene match. CDR3 sequence reads: CASSLPGQGFEQYF. DNA of the CDR3: TGTGCCAGCAGCTTACCGGGACAGGGATTCGAGCAGTACTTC.

The genes are TRBV6-5 and TRBJ2-3; D ambiguous. The CDR3 runs 13 residues. Trimming removed 4 bases from V and 2 bases from J, with 7 bases in between. Germline-derived CDR1 and CDR2 are MNHEY and SVGAGI. For the CDR3, the DNA is TGTGCCAGCAGTTCGACCCCCACAGATACGCAGTATTTT. It translates to CASSSTPTDTQYF.

CDR3 coding DNA: TGTGCTAGTGTTCCCTTCGGGCCCGGGCTACAGCAGTACTTC. It yields the protein CASVPFGPGLQQYF. This rearrangement joins TRBV12-5 to TRBJ2-7; no definite D call. Germline V CDR1 and CDR2: LGHNT, FRNRAP. The CDR3 has 14 amino acids. Trimming pared 7 bases from V and 8 bases from J, leaving 21 bases between.

This rearrangement joins TRBV5-4 to TRBJ2-1; 9 bases align to TRBD2. The CDR3 runs to 17 residues. Germline V gene lookup returns CDR1 SGHNT and CDR2 YYREEE (reference sequence). V gave up 4 bases and J gave up 8 bases; unmatched junction bases: 16. The DNA for the CDR3 is TGTGCCAGCAGCCGCGGTAATTGGGGACTAGCTATGTATGAGCAGTTCTTC. It encodes CASSRGNWGLAMYEQFF.

The chain uses TRBV11-2 and TRBJ2-1; tentative D call: TRBD1 (6 bases). The length of the CDR3 is 15 residues. The V end lost 4 bases, the J end lost 5 bases, and 15 bases lay between the germline ends. Germline values: CDR1 SGHAT, CDR2 FQNNGV. The CDR3 nucleotides read TGTGCCAGCAGCTCAGCCCCGACAGGTCACAATGAGCAGTTCTTC. Amino acid sequence: CASSSAPTGHNEQFF.

This clone has just a few counts. V is TRBV18 and J is TRBJ2-5, with TRBD1 matching 11 bases. V was clipped by 4 bases and J by 5 bases; unmatched bases: 0. Germline V lookup: CDR1 KGHSH, CDR2 LQKENI. This CDR3 comprises 13 residues. The CDR3 DNA sequence: TGTGCCAGCTCACGGGACAGGGGGGAGACCCAGTACTTC. Its protein product is CASSRDRGETQYF.

The chain links TRBV6-1 to TRBJ2-3; D is perhaps TRBD1 or TRBD2 (6 bases each). Germline V gene sequence: CDR1 MNHNS, CDR2 SASEGT. The ends were cut back, 6 bases at V and 3 bases at J, with 10 bases in the middle. The CDR3 covers 13 residues. The CDR3 region is CASSWGATDTQYF. DNA for the CDR3: TGTGCCAGCAGCTGGGGGGCGACAGATACGCAGTATTTT.

The gene calls are TRBV19 and TRBJ1-3, with D unresolved. Germline V CDR1 and CDR2: LNHDA, SQIVND (reference sequence). The CDR3 is made up of 15 amino acids. V was clipped by 3 bases and J by 0 bases, with 9 bases between them. CDR3 sequence (DNA): TGTGCCAGTAGTATCTCCGCATCCTCTGGAAACACCATATATTTT. Amino acid sequence: CASSISASSGNTIYF.